This TCR beta chain originates from a study of blood T cell repertoires in COVID-19. Across the whole study: Both acute and convalescent COVID-19 samples were obtained from the United States, Italy and Spain. T cells, B-cell-depleted T cells, or PBMCs provided the cDNA or gDNA that served as material.

TCRdb keeps only in-frame clones here, not all; method: immunoSEQ multiplex PCR. The table shows fewer than 700,000 clones, with 85% to 90% occurring only once. Germline loops: CDR1 MNHEY, CDR2 SVGAGI. V shed 8 bases and J shed 6 bases, with 13 bases lying between them. The CDR3 is 12 amino acids. What was sequenced was peripheral blood. This chain uses TRBV6-5 with TRBJ1-1; the D gene is possibly TRBD1 (5 bases). This receptor was taken from a woman aged 45-65 years with COVID-19, enrolled during active disease. This CDR3 reads CASLGGEPEAFF. The CDR3 DNA reads TGTGCCAGCCTGGGGGGGGAACCTGAAGCTTTCTTT.